This TCR beta chain originates from a study of shared clonotypes between healthy human individuals. Assay: immunoSEQ multiplex PCR; the TCRdb copy retains only in-frame clones and omits some. The table records approximately 2,000,000 clones, around 93% of them present only once. The CDR3 loop spans 13 amino acids. Germline V gene data show CDR1 as ENHRY and CDR2 as SYGVKD. The germline V and J ends were trimmed by 7 bases and 2 bases, with 11 bases remaining between them. Positively selected for CCR7, the CD45RO-negative cells used as naive CD8 cells excluded terminally differentiated effector memory CD45RA+ cells.

The gene calls are TRBV10-3 and TRBJ1-1, with D maybe TRBD1 (6 bases). The sample taken for sequencing was naive CD8+ T cells from PBMCs. This clonotype was sampled from a man younger than 35 in good health. Some clones in this sample may be carry-over from other donors' samples. CDR3 nucleotides: TGTGCCATCACAGGGGACGCTAACACTGAAGCTTTCTTT. It is translated as CAITGDANTEAFF.